This entry lists 24 T cell receptor beta chains sequenced from one sample in a study of T cell responses to AZD1222 COVID-19 vaccine. Clones were sequenced by immunoSEQ multiplex PCR, and TCRdb holds only the in-frame ones, with some missing. Of some 170,000 clones in the sample, approximately 88% were seen once. Sample: peripheral blood, taken 28 days after the second AZD1222 dose. The receptors stem from an adult who received the AZD1222 COVID-19 vaccine.

V gene TRBV30 combines with J gene TRBJ1-4; a possible D gene is TRBD1 (5 bases). Trimming pared 2 bases from V and 3 bases from J, leaving 10 bases between. Germline assignment: CDR1 GTSNPN and CDR2 SVGIG (reference sequence). CDR3 size: 14 residues. The CDR3 sequence: CAWSLGLANEKLFF. The CDR3 bases are TGTGCCTGGAGTTTGGGGCTGGCTAATGAAAAACTGTTTTTT.

V is TRBV12-5 and J is TRBJ1-1, with TRBD1 as a possible D gene (5 bases). CDR3 size: 13 residues. CDR1 and CDR2 from the germline V gene are LGHNT and FRNRAP. V lost 6 bases, J lost 1 base, and 9 bases lay in between. Here the CDR3 DNA reads TGTGCTAGTGGGGAAACAGGGAACACTGAAGCTTTCTTT. It specifies CASGETGNTEAFF.

The rearrangement joins TRBV9 to TRBJ1-5; 8 bases align to TRBD1. The V gene's germline CDR1 is SGDLS and CDR2 YYNGEE. The CDR3 sequence is 15 residues long. V lost 4 bases to trimming and J lost 0 bases; unmatched junction nucleotides: 3. Here the CDR3 DNA reads TGTGCCAGCAGCCGGACAGGGTTTAGCAATCAGCCCCAGCATTTT. The encoded protein is CASSRTGFSNQPQHF.

The V gene is TRBV7-8, the J gene TRBJ1-4; D is unclear. The CDR3 has 20 amino acids. The germline V and J ends were trimmed by 0 bases and 0 bases, with 20 bases remaining between them. The V gene's germline CDR1 is SGHVS and CDR2 FQNEAQ. The CDR3 reads CASSLAGLSRALATNEKLFF. The CDR3 DNA follows: TGTGCCAGCAGCTTAGCGGGTTTGTCGAGGGCACTTGCAACTAATGAAAAACTGTTTTTT.

V usage is TRBV6-5 and J usage is TRBJ1-1; 8 positions agree with TRBD1. This CDR3 has 14 amino acids. Losses at the gene ends were 8 bases for V and 10 bases for J; bases not matched to a gene: 15. Per germline, CDR1 MNHEY and CDR2 SVGAGI. CDR3 nucleotides: TGTGCCAGCTCCCGGGGACAGGTCTTAGGGGGAGCTTTCTTT. As protein: CASSRGQVLGGAFF.

This chain connects TRBV6-5 to TRBJ2-7; no definite D call. This CDR3 spans 14 amino acids. V was shortened by 2 bases and J by 0 bases, with 8 bases between the two germline ends. From germline, CDR1 is MNHEY and CDR2 SVGAGI. The CDR3 here is CASSYQSSSYEQYF. The CDR3 bases are TGTGCCAGCAGTTACCAGTCGAGCTCCTACGAGCAGTACTTC.

This chain joins TRBV3-1 (or the pseudogene TRBV3-2) and TRBJ2-7; D is ambiguous. Looked up from germline, CDR1 is LGHDT and CDR2 is YNNKEL (reference sequence). V lost 5 bases and J 3 bases, leaving 11 bases between the germline ends. This CDR3 contains 13 residues. The CDR3 coding sequence is TGTGCCAGCAGCGATGAGGCGGACTACGAGCAGTACTTC. It codes for CASSDEADYEQYF.

The V gene is TRBV7-9, the J gene TRBJ1-2; 11 bases match TRBD1. The CDR3 spans 15 residues. V lost 1 base and J lost 8; bases outside the gene matches: 6. Germline V gene data show CDR1 as SEHNR and CDR2 as FQNEAQ (reference sequence). In DNA form, the CDR3 reads TGTGCCAGCAGCTTAGATTCGGGACAGGGGGGCGGCTACACCTTC. Amino acids: CASSLDSGQGGGYTF.

This clone was observed a single time. The rearrangement links TRBV30 to TRBJ1-1; no definite D call. The germline V gene encodes CDR1 GTSNPN and CDR2 SVGIG (reference sequence). Trimming stripped 5 bases from V and 1 base from J, with 11 bases between. The CDR3 is made up of 13 amino acids. CDR3 amino acids: CAWGGEGNTEAFF. The CDR3 DNA sequence: TGTGCCTGGGGCGGAGAGGGGAACACTGAAGCTTTCTTT.

V and J are TRBV4-3 and TRBJ2-5; D not certain. Per germline, CDR1 LGHNA and CDR2 YSLEER. The ends were cut back, 0 bases at V and 1 base at J, with 9 bases in the middle. The CDR3 has 15 residues. The CDR3 spells CASSQEGHSQETQYF. The CDR3 DNA sequence: TGCGCCAGCAGCCAAGAGGGTCACAGCCAAGAGACCCAGTACTTC.

This clone was recorded only once. This chain connects TRBV6-1 to TRBJ2-1, with no clear D. Germline loops: CDR1 MNHNS, CDR2 SASEGT. The CDR3 runs to 11 residues. Trimming shortened V by 2 bases and J by 7 bases, and 3 bases separated the two germline ends. For the CDR3, the DNA is TGTGCCAGCAGTGAATTGAATGAGCAGTTCTTC. It yields the protein CASSELNEQFF.

The chain combines TRBV7-9 with TRBJ2-3, with 7 bases that match TRBD2. The CDR3 is made up of 16 amino acids. V was clipped by 1 base and J by 5 bases; unmatched bases: 9. Germline V CDR1 and CDR2: SEHNR, FQNEAQ (reference sequence). As DNA, the CDR3 is TGTGCCAGCAGCTTAGGGGCGGGAGCGTCTCAAGATACGCAGTATTTT. Translated, it gives CASSLGAGASQDTQYF.

V usage is TRBV5-1 and J usage is TRBJ1-1; 8 positions match TRBD1. Germline V gene sequence: CDR1 SGHRS, CDR2 YFSETQ. The CDR3 totals 14 residues. The V and J ends lost 10 bases and 0 bases, in that order; junction bases with no gene match: 8. CDR3 residues: CASSTGVMNTEAFF. The CDR3 bases are TGCGCCTCATCGACAGGGGTAATGAACACTGAAGCTTTCTTT. Filled out from reference TRBV5-1 and TRBJ1-1, the complete variable domain reads KAGVTQTPRYLIKTRGQQVTLSCSPISGHRSVSWYQQTPGQGLQFLFEYFSETQRNKGNFPGRFSGRQFSNSRSEMNVSTLELGDSALYLCASSTGVMNTEAFFGQGTRLTVV.

This clone was seen a single time. CDR3 nucleotides: TGTGCCAAGGGCAGACCGAACACCGGGGAGCTGTTTTTT. Translating gives CAKGRPNTGELFF. The chain links TRBV30 to TRBJ2-2; D is undetermined. Trimming took off 8 bases at V and 0 bases at J, with 10 bases between the two ends. Per germline, CDR1 GTSNPN and CDR2 SVGIG (reference sequence). The CDR3 is made up of 13 amino acids. Combining the CDR3 with reference TRBV30 and TRBJ2-2 gives the whole variable domain SQTIHQWPATLVQPVGSPLSLECTVEGTSNPNLYWYRQAAGRGLQLLFYSVGIGQISSEVPQNLSASRPQDRQFILSSKKLLLSDSGFYLCAKGRPNTGELFFGEGSRLTVL.

The gene calls are TRBV6-1 and TRBJ2-7, with a tentative D call TRBD1 (6 bases). The V end was cut by 3 bases, the J end by 2 bases, with 17 bases between. CDR3 length equals 16 residues. CDR1 is MNHNS and CDR2 is SASEGT in the germline V gene. CDR3: CASSDWSVKGAYEQYF. The CDR3 DNA is TGTGCCAGCAGTGATTGGAGCGTCAAGGGGGCCTACGAGCAGTACTTC.

The V and J genes are TRBV9 and TRBJ1-5; no definite D call. V was clipped by 3 bases and J by 6 bases, with 19 bases between them. CDR1 and CDR2 (germline): SGDLS, YYNGEE. The CDR3 runs 16 residues. DNA for the CDR3: TGTGCCAGCAGCGAGGGTCCAGGCAGTATCAGTCAGCCCCAGCATTTT. Its translation: CASSEGPGSISQPQHF.

The rearrangement links TRBV11-2 to TRBJ1-3; D is uncertain. The V and J ends lost 6 bases and 0 bases respectively, with 12 bases between them. Germline V gene sequence: CDR1 SGHAT, CDR2 FQNNGV. The CDR3 spans 15 residues. The CDR3 sequence: CASRSAYNSGNTIYF. CDR3 nucleotides: TGTGCCAGCAGGTCTGCTTACAACTCTGGAAACACCATATATTTT.

CDR3 sequence reads: CASTPPGGGSTGGYTF. The CDR3 DNA reads as TGTGCCAGCACCCCTCCCGGGGGGGGCTCTACGGGTGGCTACACCTTC. This chain uses TRBV6-2 or TRBV6-3 with TRBJ1-2; maybe TRBD1 (6 bases). The CDR3 length is 16 residues. Germline values: CDR1 MNHEY, CDR2 SVGEGT. V was cut by 7 bases and J by 7 bases, with 25 bases left in between.

The CDR3 loop is CASSLDSRQGATAYGYTF. The CDR3 DNA follows: TGTGCCAGCAGCTTAGATTCCCGACAGGGGGCTACGGCATATGGCTACACCTTC. This chain links TRBV7-2 with TRBJ1-2; 10 bases line up with TRBD1. This CDR3 is 18 amino acids long. V was clipped by 1 base and J by 5 bases; unmatched bases: 13. The germline V gene encodes CDR1 SGHTA and CDR2 FQGNSA. Full variable domain (rest looked up from reference TRBV7-2 and TRBJ1-2): GAGVSQSPSNKVTEKGKDVELRCDPISGHTALYWYRQSLGQGLEFLIYFQGNSAPDKSGLPSDRFSAERTGGSVSTLTIQRTQQEDSAVYLCASSLDSRQGATAYGYTFGSGTRLTVV.

The V and J genes are TRBV5-4 and TRBJ2-7, with a tentative D call TRBD2 (5 bases). CDR3 length: 14 amino acids. Trimming pared 4 bases from V and 5 bases from J, leaving 16 bases between. Per germline, CDR1 SGHNT and CDR2 YYREEE (reference sequence). CDR3 DNA sequence: TGTGCCAGCAGCCCGCGGGCTAGCTACCACGAGCAGTACTTC. It encodes CASSPRASYHEQYF.

V usage is TRBV7-9 and J usage is TRBJ1-1; D gene ambiguous. V gave up 1 base and J gave up 5 bases, with 8 bases separating them. The germline V gene has CDR1 SEHNR and CDR2 FQNEAQ (reference sequence). The CDR3 is 13 amino acids. In DNA form, the CDR3 reads TGTGCCAGCAGCTTAGACGGCAAGACTGAAGCTTTCTTT. Encoded protein: CASSLDGKTEAFF.

This chain links TRBV6-5 with TRBJ1-3, with D unresolved. Trimming took off 6 bases at V and 0 bases at J, with 6 bases between the two ends. The V gene's germline CDR1 is MNHEY and CDR2 SVGAGI. This CDR3 region has 13 residues. This CDR3 reads CASSGDSGNTIYF. The CDR3 DNA reads as TGTGCCAGCAGCGGGGACTCTGGAAACACCATATATTTT.

CDR3 amino acids: CASSLNWGTEAFF. In DNA form, the CDR3 reads TGTGCCAGCAGCTTAAATTGGGGCACTGAAGCTTTCTTT. V usage is TRBV7-6 and J usage is TRBJ1-1; D is unclear. The germline gives CDR1 SGHVS, CDR2 FNYEAQ. The length of the CDR3 is 13 residues. Trimming took 2 bases from V and 4 from J, leaving 8 bases between them.

In its sample, this clone was seen a few times. The V and J genes are TRBV15 and TRBJ1-2; D is undetermined. Germline values: CDR1 LNHNV, CDR2 YYDKDF (reference sequence). The germline V and J ends were trimmed by 1 base and 3 bases, with 6 bases remaining between them. The CDR3 length is 13 residues. The chain's CDR3 is CATSRGKDYGYTF. The DNA of the CDR3 is TGTGCCACCAGCAGAGGGAAAGACTATGGCTACACCTTC.